The rows below give T cell receptor beta chains drawn from one sample of a study of T cells in Graves' hyperthyroidism and ophthalmopathy. One entry per CDR3 protein results from TCRdb running MiXCR on the multiplex PCR reads. The repertoire holds fewer than 750,000 distinct CDR3 sequences, with under 60% as singletons. The sample comprised peripheral blood or thyroid tissue (not recorded which). These receptors were obtained from a woman between 18 and 30 years old with Graves' hyperthyroidism. Each CDR3 is given with its conserved first and last residue. D genes are given only for firm matches. Clone size, where shown, is once, few, many, or a class for clones that have expanded.

CAIKTTGRNTEAFF | TGTGCCATCAAAACAACAGGGAGGAACACTGAAGCTTTCTTT | TRBV10-3 | - | TRBJ1-1 | -
CATSDTDRFQETQYF | TGTGCCACCAGTGATACGGACAGATTTCAAGAGACCCAGTACTTC | TRBV24-1 | - | TRBJ2-5 | many
CASSNPGTGEKLFF | TGTGCCAGCAGTAATCCGGGGACGGGTGAAAAACTGTTTTTT | TRBV11-3 | - | TRBJ1-4 | many
CASSQGPGTSGLGEQYF | TGTGCCAGCAGCCAAGGCCCGGGGACTAGCGGACTGGGAGAGCAGTACTTC | TRBV3-1 | TRBD2 | TRBJ2-7 | -
CAISESPGLEETQYF | TGTGCCATCAGTGAGTCGCCGGGACTTGAAGAGACCCAGTACTTC | TRBV10-3 | - | TRBJ2-5 | -
CASSQVFRGTGDTEAFF | TGTGCCAGCAGCCAAGTATTTCGCGGGACAGGGGACACTGAAGCTTTCTTT | TRBV5-5 | TRBD1 | TRBJ1-1 | -
CSAREWEVSNYGYTF | TGCAGTGCTAGAGAATGGGAGGTATCTAACTATGGCTACACCTTC | TRBV20-1 | - | TRBJ1-2 | -
CASSFDPTGELFF | TGCGCCAGCAGTTTCGACCCAACCGGAGAACTGTTTTTT | TRBV6-5 | - | TRBJ1-4 | -
CASTWGQNTEAFF | TGTGCCAGCACCTGGGGACAGAACACTGAAGCTTTCTTT | TRBV11-2 | - | TRBJ1-1 | -
CASSGMAGNTGSYNSPLHF | TGTGCCAGCAGTGGTATGGCGGGGAACACCGGCTCCTATAATTCACCCCTCCACTTT | TRBV7-3 | - | TRBJ1-6 | -
CSASAGTLNTEAFF | TGCAGTGCTAGCGCTGGGACTTTGAACACTGAAGCTTTCTTT | TRBV20-1 | - | TRBJ1-1 | -
CASSPGTSGVYEQYF | TGTGCCAGTAGTCCCGGGACTAGCGGAGTCTACGAGCAGTACTTC | TRBV19 | TRBD2 | TRBJ2-7 | many
CSVEVRASYNEQFF | TGCAGCGTTGAAGTCCGGGCTTCCTACAATGAGCAGTTCTTC | TRBV29-1 | - | TRBJ2-1 | few
CAWSVIGTRGSYEQYF | TGTGCCTGGAGTGTAATAGGGACTCGAGGAAGCTACGAGCAGTACTTC | TRBV30 | - | TRBJ2-7 | few
CAIRRWASGTSYEQYF | TGTGCCATCAGGCGATGGGCTAGCGGTACGAGTTACGAGCAGTACTTC | TRBV10-3 | TRBD2 | TRBJ2-7 | -
CASSVDGGGTNRQYF | TGTGCCAGCAGCGTTGATGGGGGAGGGACCAACAGGCAGTACTTC | TRBV9 | TRBD2 | TRBJ2-7 | many
CASKRGTGYNQPQHF | TGTGCCAGCAAACGAGGGACGGGATACAATCAGCCCCAGCATTTT | TRBV6-5 | - | TRBJ1-5 | many
CASSRNNQPQHF | TGTGCCAGCAGCCGGAACAATCAGCCCCAGCATTTT | TRBV12-3/TRBV12-4 | - | TRBJ1-5 | many
CASPGLAGAKRTQYF | TGTGCCAGCCCTGGACTAGCGGGAGCCAAGAGGACCCAGTACTTC | TRBV7-3 | TRBD2 | TRBJ2-5 | -
CSVQQGSTEAFF | TGCAGTGTTCAACAGGGGAGCACTGAAGCTTTCTTT | TRBV20-1 | TRBD1 | TRBJ1-1 | once
CASRSKNSPLHF | TGTGCCAGCAGATCAAAGAATTCACCCCTCCACTTT | TRBV6-6 | - | TRBJ1-6 | -
CASSTWRGGTDTQYF | TGTGCCAGCAGCACCTGGAGGGGAGGCACAGATACGCAGTATTTT | TRBV7-2 | - | TRBJ2-3 | -
CATSDRSGGPDTQYF | TGTGCCACCAGTGATAGGAGCGGAGGGCCAGATACGCAGTATTTT | TRBV24-1 | - | TRBJ2-3 | -
CSAPLSGSNF | TGCAGTGCTCCGCTTAGCGGGAGTAATTTC | TRBV20-1 | TRBD2 | TRBJ2-5 | -
CSSDRGSSYEQYF | TGCAGCAGTGACAGGGGAAGCTCCTACGAGCAGTACTTC | TRBV29-1 | TRBD1 | TRBJ2-7 | -
CASSLDRLAEEQFF | TGTGCCAGCAGTTTAGATCGACTAGCGGAGGAGCAGTTCTTC | TRBV12-3/TRBV12-4 | TRBD2 | TRBJ2-1 | -
CSARLAESTDTQHF | TGCAGTGCTAGACTAGCGGAAAGCACAGATACGCAGCATTTT | TRBV20-1 | - | TRBJ1-5 | -
CAIGTRDNEQFF | TGTGCCATTGGAACTAGGGACAATGAGCAGTTCTTC | TRBV10-3 | - | TRBJ2-1 | -
CATSVDRNTGELFF | TGTGCCACCAGTGTCGACAGAAACACCGGGGAGCTGTTTTTT | TRBV24-1 | - | TRBJ2-2 | -
CASSQGTLDLGGETQYF | TGCGCCAGCAGCCAAGGAACACTCGACCTCGGAGGGGAGACCCAGTACTTC | TRBV4-1 | - | TRBJ2-5 | -
CASSPTTGDYEQYF | TGTGCCAGCAGCCCAACGACAGGGGACTACGAGCAGTACTTC | TRBV5-5 | TRBD1 | TRBJ2-7 | many